These 20 T cell receptor beta chains were all obtained from the same sample, sequenced in a study of beta chain features in type 1 diabetes. Their recognized antigens are unknown. As every portion of the isolated RNA was reverse transcribed, the sequencing read expressed TCRB transcripts. This table comes from immunoSEQ multiplex PCR, and its TCRdb copy is limited to in-frame clones, with some not included. The data contain around 360,000 clones, approximately 12% of them singletons. General observations from the study: All four CD4+ subsets from Type 1 diabetes patients carried moderately but significantly shorter TCRB CDR3s.

Source material: naive CD4+ T cells from blood. These receptors all come from a woman in her late teens or twenties with type 1 diabetes.

The V call is TRBV7-9, the J call TRBJ1-2; D unclear. Germline lookup yields CDR1 SEHNR and CDR2 FQNEAQ (reference sequence). The CDR3 is 14 amino acids. V gave up 2 bases and J gave up 1 base, with 8 bases separating them. The CDR3 loop is CASSLSGLNYGYTF. The CDR3 DNA reads TGTGCCAGCAGCTTATCCGGACTTAACTATGGCTACACCTTC.

This chain joins TRBV4-3 and TRBJ1-4; 7 bases fit TRBD1. Germline CDR1 LGHNA, CDR2 YSLEER. The CDR3 covers 14 residues. With V trimmed by 4 bases and J by 6 bases, 5 bases remained unmatched. The CDR3 DNA reads as TGCGCCAGCAGCCCGGGACAGCTTCATGAAAAACTGTTTTTT. Its translation is CASSPGQLHEKLFF.

The chain carries TRBV7-9 and TRBJ1-2, with 11 bases aligning to TRBD1. The CDR3 sequence is 14 residues long. In germline, CDR1 is SEHNR, CDR2 FQNEAQ (reference sequence). The V gene end was trimmed by 10 bases and the J gene end by 5 bases; junction bases not matched to a gene: 9. CDR3 bases: TGTGCCACAGTCTGGGACAGGGGGATTTATGGCTACACCTTC. As protein: CATVWDRGIYGYTF.

This chain joins TRBV5-4 and TRBJ2-5; TRBD2 is a possible D gene (6 bases). CDR3 length: 15 residues. Trimming stripped 6 bases from V and 5 bases from J, with 20 bases between. CDR1 is SGHNT and CDR2 is YYREEE in the germline V gene (reference sequence). DNA for the CDR3: TGTGCCAGCACCTATCTCGCGGATGGGGGGGAGACCCAGTACTTC. Its protein product is CASTYLADGGETQYF.

The chain employs TRBV28 and TRBJ1-2; D might be TRBD1 (5 bases). Looked up from germline, CDR1 is MDHEN and CDR2 is SYDVKM. The V end was cut by 5 bases, the J end by 2 bases, with 9 bases between. The CDR3 sequence is 13 residues long. The CDR3 region has the DNA TGTGCCAGCAGTCTCCACAGGAACTATGGCTACACCTTC. It specifies CASSLHRNYGYTF.

The chain joins TRBV7-2 to TRBJ2-7; possibly TRBD1 for D (6 bases). V lost 1 base and J 0 bases, leaving 13 bases between the germline ends. CDR3 size: 16 residues. Germline V lookup: CDR1 SGHTA, CDR2 FQGNSA. CDR3 in amino acids: CASSLDATGSSYEQYF. The DNA for the CDR3 is TGTGCCAGCAGCTTAGACGCGACAGGAAGCTCCTACGAGCAGTACTTC.

The chain carries TRBV10-3 and TRBJ1-4; TRBD1 matches 11 bases. Per the germline V gene, CDR1 is ENHRY and CDR2 is SYGVKD. Losses at the gene ends were 6 bases for V and 8 bases for J; bases not matched to a gene: 5. This CDR3 has 14 residues. CDR3 amino acids: CAIRGQGEREKLFF. DNA of the CDR3: TGTGCCATCAGGGGACAGGGGGAACGGGAAAAACTGTTTTTT.

A few counts support this clone. The rearrangement joins TRBV25-1 to TRBJ1-2; D remains unclear. The ends were cut back, 3 bases at V and 3 bases at J, with 5 bases in the middle. The CDR3 is 12 amino acids. Per the germline V gene, CDR1 is MGHDK and CDR2 is SYGVNS. The CDR3 reads CASSDDYYGYTF. The DNA of the CDR3 is TGTGCCAGCAGTGATGACTACTATGGCTACACCTTC.

This clone was detected only a few times. V is TRBV10-3 and J is TRBJ2-3, with 8 bases lining up with TRBD2. CDR1 and CDR2 (germline): ENHRY, SYGVKD. V shed 6 bases, J shed 5 bases, and the junction held 7 bases outside the gene matches. The CDR3 runs 14 residues. In nucleotides, the CDR3 is TGTGCCATCAGCCGAGCGGGAGCGGGAGATACGCAGTATTTT. Its translation: CAISRAGAGDTQYF.

This chain uses TRBV6-6 with TRBJ2-5, with TRBD2 identical over 8 bases. This CDR3 has 12 amino acids. The junction had 5 bases not matched to a gene; V was cut back by 6 bases and J by 8 bases. CDR1 and CDR2 (germline): MNHNY, SVGAGI (reference sequence). The CDR3 bases are TGTGCCAGCAGACCCGGACTAGCTACCCAGTACTTC. Its translation: CASRPGLATQYF.

V is TRBV9 and J is TRBJ2-2; a possible D gene is TRBD2 (5 bases). V lost 2 bases and J lost 3, with 17 bases in between. The CDR3 runs to 17 residues. The germline gives CDR1 SGDLS, CDR2 YYNGEE. DNA for the CDR3: TGTGCCAGCAGCGTCCCTCTAGGTAGCGTTGACACCGGGGAGCTGTTTTTT. Its translation is CASSVPLGSVDTGELFF.

This clone turned up a few times. The genes are TRBV19 and TRBJ2-1; TRBD2 might be the D (5 bases). The CDR3 sequence is 14 residues long. V was trimmed by 3 bases and J by 6 bases, leaving 12 bases between them. In germline, CDR1 is LNHDA, CDR2 SQIVND (reference sequence). The chain's CDR3 is CASSIAGRSNEQFF. DNA for the CDR3: TGTGCCAGTAGTATCGCGGGTCGGAGCAATGAGCAGTTCTTC.

This clone was recorded a few times. This chain connects TRBV29-1 to TRBJ2-7, with D possibly TRBD2 on 7 matching bases. Germline lookup yields CDR1 SQVTM and CDR2 ANQGSEA. The CDR3 is made up of 13 amino acids. Trimming removed 4 bases from V and 5 bases from J, with 15 bases in between. The chain's CDR3 is CSVGEGVPDEQYF. CDR3 in DNA: TGCAGCGTTGGGGAGGGGGTTCCCGACGAGCAGTACTTC.

The J gene is TRBJ2-2, the V gene TRBV19; maybe TRBD2 (5 bases). The germline V gene has CDR1 LNHDA and CDR2 SQIVND (reference sequence). This CDR3 contains 13 residues. Trimming removed 5 bases from V and 10 bases from J, with 14 bases in between. The CDR3: CASSPRTAQELFF. CDR3 sequence (DNA): TGTGCCAGTAGTCCTCGGACTGCTCAGGAGCTGTTTTTT.

The chain carries TRBV20-1 and TRBJ1-2, with D hard to call. Between the trimmed V and J ends, which lost 0 bases and 7 bases, there was a span of 6 bases. The germline V gene has CDR1 DFQATT and CDR2 SNEGSKA (reference sequence). This CDR3 region has 11 residues. This chain's CDR3 is CSARDRLGYTF. The CDR3, as DNA: TGCAGTGCTAGAGATCGACTTGGCTACACCTTC.

The chain links TRBV9 to TRBJ2-1; 12 positions match TRBD2. Germline V gene lookup returns CDR1 SGDLS and CDR2 YYNGEE. V gave up 0 bases and J gave up 5 bases; unmatched junction bases: 6. This CDR3 contains 17 residues. The CDR3 sequence: CASSVGLAGGPHNEQFF. CDR3 sequence (DNA): TGTGCCAGCAGCGTAGGCCTAGCGGGAGGGCCCCACAATGAGCAGTTCTTC.

The CDR3 spells CASSVRTVVTGELFF. CDR3 nucleotides: TGTGCCAGCAGCGTTCGGACAGTAGTGACCGGGGAGCTGTTTTTT. This chain uses TRBV9 with TRBJ2-2; tentative D call: TRBD1 (6 bases). V lost 2 bases to trimming and J lost 5 bases, with 13 bases between them. The CDR3 covers 15 residues. Germline V gene sequence: CDR1 SGDLS, CDR2 YYNGEE. Full variable domain (rest looked up from reference TRBV9 and TRBJ2-2): DSGVTQTPKHLITATGQRVTLRCSPRSGDLSVYWYQQSLDQGLQFLIQYYNGEERAKGNILERFSAQQFPDLHSELNLSSLELGDSALYFCASSVRTVVTGELFFGEGSRLTVL.

The chain employs TRBV5-8 and TRBJ1-4, with TRBD1 identical over 9 bases. CDR3 length equals 15 residues. Losses at the gene ends were 4 bases for V and 7 bases for J; bases not matched to a gene: 8. Germline assignment: CDR1 SGHTS and CDR2 YDEGEE. CDR3 nucleotide sequence: TGTGCCAGCAGCGGCACAGGGGGCCACGGTGAAAAACTGTTTTTT. The encoded protein is CASSGTGGHGEKLFF.

This clone came up a few times. This chain uses TRBV2 with TRBJ1-2, with a tentative D call TRBD1 (6 bases). The germline V gene has CDR1 SNHLY and CDR2 FYNNEI. Trimming pared 6 bases from V and 0 bases from J, leaving 14 bases between. This CDR3 is built from 15 residues. CDR3 sequence reads: CASRGSTGANYGYTF. Here the CDR3 DNA reads TGTGCCAGCAGGGGGTCGACAGGAGCTAACTATGGCTACACCTTC.

The chain carries TRBV29-1 and TRBJ2-5; no clear D gene. Trimming took 7 bases from V and 4 from J, leaving 13 bases between them. Germline CDR1 reads SQVTM; CDR2 reads ANQGSEA. The CDR3 totals 12 residues. Here the CDR3 reads CSALGLGETQYF. The CDR3 DNA reads as TGCAGCGCTTTGGGCCTGGGAGAGACCCAGTACTTC.